One and the same sample provided the 19 T cell receptor beta chains below, sequenced in a study of T cells in localized non-small cell lung cancer. Profiled with immunoSEQ multiplex PCR; TCRdb holds only in-frame clones, not every one. The table shows some 130,000 clones, with 89% occurring only once. The source material was peripheral blood, sampled before any cancer treatment. The receptor source for this set is a female donor of 60 years or more with stage I lung adenocarcinoma.

V usage is TRBV27 and J usage is TRBJ2-7; the match to TRBD2 covers 10 bases. J gave up 7 bases and V 3 bases, and 12 bases lay outside the gene matches. This CDR3 has 16 amino acids. Germline V gives CDR1 MNHEY, CDR2 SMNVEV (reference sequence). CDR3 loop: CASSFSGIAGGGEQYF. DNA of the CDR3: TGTGCCAGCAGTTTCTCCGGAATAGCGGGAGGCGGGGAGCAGTACTTC.

This chain links TRBV11-3 with TRBJ2-1; D might be TRBD2 (5 bases). The V end lost 4 bases, the J end lost 9 bases, and 16 bases lay between the germline ends. CDR1 SGHNT and CDR2 YENEEA come from the germline V gene. This CDR3 has 14 amino acids. The CDR3 sequence: CASSSGRSQGEQFF. CDR3 coding DNA: TGTGCCAGCAGCTCTGGGAGAAGCCAAGGTGAGCAGTTCTTC.

The chain uses TRBV18 and TRBJ2-2, with D unresolved. Trimming took 2 bases from V and 4 from J, leaving 11 bases between them. From germline, CDR1 is KGHSH and CDR2 LQKENI. This CDR3 comprises 15 residues. The CDR3 nucleotides read TGTGCCAGCTCACCATATAGGGCTGGCACCGGGGAGCTGTTTTTT. Amino acid sequence: CASSPYRAGTGELFF. The full variable domain, with the rest looked up from reference TRBV18 and TRBJ2-2, is NAGVMQNPRHLVRRRGQEARLRCSPMKGHSHVYWYRQLPEEGLKFMVYLQKENIIDESGMPKERFSAEFPKEGPSILRIQQVVRGDSAAYFCASSPYRAGTGELFFGEGSRLTVL.

The chain couples TRBV9 to TRBJ1-1, with D unresolved. V shed 0 bases and J shed 7 bases, with 10 bases lying between them. CDR1 and CDR2 from the germline V gene are SGDLS and YYNGEE. The CDR3 runs to 13 residues. CDR3 amino acids: CASSVGSGLEAFF. CDR3 nucleotides: TGTGCCAGCAGCGTAGGAAGCGGACTTGAAGCTTTCTTT. The variable domain in full, with the rest retrieved from reference TRBV9 and TRBJ1-1, is DSGVTQTPKHLITATGQRVTLRCSPRSGDLSVYWYQQSLDQGLQFLIQYYNGEERAKGNILERFSAQQFPDLHSELNLSSLELGDSALYFCASSVGSGLEAFFGQGTRLTVV.

The V gene is TRBV9, the J gene TRBJ2-1; TRBD2 is a possible D gene (5 bases). The V gene's germline CDR1 is SGDLS and CDR2 YYNGEE. Between the trimmed V and J ends, which lost 2 bases and 8 bases, there was a span of 11 bases. This CDR3 has 13 amino acids. The CDR3 DNA reads TGTGCCAGCAGCGTTAATCCGGGGTATGAGCAGTTCTTC. Encoded protein: CASSVNPGYEQFF.

This clone has just one count. The V gene is TRBV28, the J gene TRBJ2-7, with 11 bases matching TRBD2. The CDR3 consists of 16 residues. V dropped 6 bases and J dropped 3; count of bases not matched to a gene: 10. The germline gives CDR1 MDHEN, CDR2 SYDVKM. CDR3 amino acids: CASRPSLAGGYYEQYF. The CDR3 nucleotides are TGTGCCAGCAGGCCTTCTCTAGCGGGAGGCTACTACGAGCAGTACTTC.

The chain carries TRBV28 and TRBJ1-2; 10 nucleotides match TRBD1. The trim removed 5 bases at V and 6 bases at J, leaving 6 bases unmatched. The CDR3 has 14 amino acids. Germline CDR1 is MDHEN and CDR2 is SYDVKM. The CDR3 region is CASSRPGQGHGYTF. The CDR3 DNA follows: TGTGCCAGCAGTCGTCCGGGACAGGGGCATGGCTACACCTTC.

This clone is a singleton in its sample. This chain links TRBV29-1 with TRBJ2-1, with D perhaps being TRBD1 or TRBD2 (5 bases each). The CDR3 runs to 13 residues. Germline V gene lookup returns CDR1 SQVTM and CDR2 ANQGSEA. Trimming removed 4 bases from V and 4 bases from J, with 11 bases in between. CDR3 DNA: TGCAGCGTTGCCAGGGACCCATACAATGAGCAGTTCTTC. Protein: CSVARDPYNEQFF.

V gene TRBV6-1 combines with J gene TRBJ2-7, with TRBD1 matching over 7 bases. Trimming removed 3 bases from V and 7 bases from J; junction bases left unmatched: 9. Germline CDR1 reads MNHNS; CDR2 reads SASEGT. The CDR3 extends over 14 amino acids. DNA for the CDR3: TGTGCCAGCAGTGAGGGGACAGATGAGGGAGAGCAGTACTTC. Translating it yields CASSEGTDEGEQYF.

The chain carries TRBV7-2 and TRBJ2-4, with D perhaps TRBD1 or TRBD2 (6 bases each). The germline V gene has CDR1 SGHTA and CDR2 FQGNSA. The CDR3 has 15 amino acids. Trimming took off 5 bases at V and 9 bases at J, with 20 bases between the two ends. The CDR3 bases are TGTGCCAGCAGCCCCCGTTCGGTGGGGGGCGGCATTCAGTACTTC. This codes for CASSPRSVGGGIQYF.

The V gene is TRBV29-1, the J gene TRBJ1-2; D not certain. This CDR3 has 12 amino acids. Trimming removed 6 bases at V and 6 bases at J, with 14 bases between. Germline assignment: CDR1 SQVTM and CDR2 ANQGSEA. The CDR3 region is CSVQRGPDGYTF. The CDR3 nucleotides read TGCAGCGTCCAACGGGGTCCCGATGGCTACACCTTC.

The chain joins TRBV5-1 to TRBJ2-1; 7 nucleotides agree with TRBD2. The CDR3 spans 14 residues. The V gene's germline CDR1 is SGHRS and CDR2 YFSETQ. V lost 5 bases to trimming and J lost 4 bases; unmatched junction nucleotides: 6. CDR3 DNA sequence: TGCGCCAGCAGGCGGCTAGCGGATTACAATGAGCAGTTCTTC. Translating it yields CASRRLADYNEQFF.

The chain carries TRBV5-1 and TRBJ2-7; a weak D match, TRBD2 (6 bases). V lost 4 bases to trimming and J lost 3 bases, with 14 bases between them. Germline CDR1 SGHRS, CDR2 YFSETQ. The CDR3 loop spans 14 amino acids. The CDR3 loop reads CASSPFPGLYEQYF. CDR3 coding DNA: TGCGCCAGCAGCCCTTTTCCGGGACTCTACGAGCAGTACTTC.

The chain carries TRBV7-2 and TRBJ2-1; 9 positions match TRBD1. The V gene end was trimmed by 3 bases and the J gene end by 7 bases; junction bases not matched to a gene: 7. The CDR3 spans 15 residues. Germline CDR1 is SGHTA and CDR2 is FQGNSA. The CDR3 here is CASSLWTGVGNEQFF. CDR3 nucleotides: TGTGCCAGCAGCTTGTGGACAGGGGTGGGTAATGAGCAGTTCTTC.

The chain carries TRBV11-3 and TRBJ2-7, with 7 bases identical to TRBD1. Germline V lookup: CDR1 SGHNT, CDR2 YENEEA. V was pared by 6 bases and J by 2 bases, with 4 bases of the junction left unmatched. This CDR3 comprises 13 residues. CDR3 DNA sequence: TGTGCCAGCAGTATCACAGGGGCCTACGAGCAGTACTTC. This translates into CASSITGAYEQYF.

V and J are TRBV28 and TRBJ1-2, with 8 positions matching TRBD1. Trimming at V came to 4 bases and at J to 7 bases, leaving 11 bases not matched to a gene. Germline assignment: CDR1 MDHEN and CDR2 SYDVKM. The length of the CDR3 is 15 residues. As DNA, the CDR3 is TGTGCCAGCAGTTCGCTTTCAGGGGGCGACCCTGGCTACACCTTC. Translation gives CASSSLSGGDPGYTF.

This CDR3 is CASSPRTEDTDTQYF. CDR3 coding DNA: TGTGCCAGCAGCCCCAGGACAGAGGACACAGATACGCAGTATTTT. The V and J genes are TRBV6-5 and TRBJ2-3; the D gene is possibly TRBD1 (6 bases). The V gene's germline CDR1 is MNHEY and CDR2 SVGAGI. V lost 6 bases, J lost 2 bases, and 15 bases lay in between. The length of the CDR3 is 15 residues.

The chain combines TRBV2 with TRBJ1-2, with TRBD1 as a possible D gene (5 bases). Germline assignment: CDR1 SNHLY and CDR2 FYNNEI. V gave up 3 bases and J gave up 3 bases, with 11 bases separating them. The CDR3 runs 14 residues. CDR3 sequence (DNA): TGTGCCAGCAGTGAGCTACGGGGCCACTATGGCTACACCTTC. Protein sequence: CASSELRGHYGYTF.

This chain joins TRBV13 and TRBJ2-7; 7 nucleotides line up with TRBD2. The CDR3 is 15 amino acids. Trimming took 1 base from V and 2 from J; bases not matched to a gene: 5. CDR1 and CDR2 from the germline V gene are PRHDT and FYEKMQ (reference sequence). This chain's CDR3 is CASSLDASGTYEQYF. In DNA, the CDR3 is TGTGCCAGCAGCTTAGATGCTAGCGGAACCTACGAGCAGTACTTC.